These 7 T cell receptor beta chains came from one sample sequenced in a study of T cell responses to AZD1222 COVID-19 vaccine (dated by TCRdb to the early 2020s). The receptor library was made with the immunoSEQ multiplex PCR assay. TCRdb carries this immuneACCESS record with in-frame sequences only. Its versions omit some clonotypes, under half of them owing to an unresolved V gene in the studies checked, with the rest unexplained. The sample data list 250,000 to 300,000 clones, and around 93% of these were observed just once. Around 0.6% of the sample is in the top ten clones. Reading the label with the study, this specimen's time point is: about 28 days (+/-7) after the second vaccine dose. The material was peripheral blood, obtained 28 days after the second AZD1222 dose. These receptors were obtained from an adult who received the AZD1222 COVID-19 vaccine.

This clone was detected only once. V is TRBV15 and J is TRBJ2-5, with TRBD1 identical over 7 bases. The CDR3 runs 14 residues. V lost 2 bases, J lost 2 bases, and 2 bases stayed unmatched. From germline, CDR1 is LNHNV and CDR2 YYDKDF (reference sequence). The CDR3 reads CATSRKGQQETQYF. Here the CDR3 DNA reads TGTGCCACCAGCAGAAAGGGACAGCAAGAGACCCAGTACTTC.

V is TRBV28 and J is TRBJ2-7, with D possibly TRBD2 on 6 matching bases. CDR3 length: 14 residues. With 4 bases removed from V and 3 bases from J, the gap between germline ends came to 13 bases. In germline, CDR1 is MDHEN, CDR2 SYDVKM. CDR3 coding DNA: TGTGCCAGCAGTTCGGGGACTCCCAGCTACGAGCAGTACTTC. Its protein product is CASSSGTPSYEQYF.

This clone was detected only once. One end of the junction is discordant with germline, which a read error may explain. This sequence joins TRBV5-1 and TRBJ2-7; D unresolved. This CDR3 is built from 9 residues. CDR1 and CDR2 from the germline V gene are SGHRS and YFSETQ. The CDR3 region has the DNA TGCGCCAGCAGCTTGGCCGCGGCCTTC. Translating it yields CASSLAAAF.

The CDR3 is CASSLEGALDRSIYF. The CDR3 DNA reads TGTGCCAGCAGCTTAGAAGGGGCCCTGGACCGATCCATATATTTT. The V and J genes are TRBV11-2 and TRBJ1-3, with D maybe TRBD1 (5 bases). Per germline, CDR1 SGHAT and CDR2 FQNNGV. With 0 bases removed from V and 11 bases from J, the gap between germline ends came to 17 bases. The CDR3 is made up of 15 amino acids. Looking up the rest from reference TRBV11-2 and TRBJ1-3 gives the full variable domain: EAGVAQSPRYKIIEKRQSVAFWCNPISGHATLYWYQQILGQGPKLLIQFQNNGVVDDSQLPKDRFSAERLKGVDSTLKIQPAKLEDSAVYLCASSLEGALDRSIYFGEGSWLTVV.

The CDR3 protein is CASSYPRGGGQPQHF. The CDR3 DNA is TGTGCCAGCAGTTATCCCAGGGGAGGGGGTCAGCCCCAGCATTTT. The V and J genes are TRBV6-5 and TRBJ1-5; perhaps TRBD1 as D (6 bases). CDR1 is MNHEY, CDR2 SVGAGI, per germline. Trimming removed 3 bases at V and 6 bases at J, with 15 bases between. There are 15 residues in the CDR3.

This clone has just one count. The chain recombines TRBV6-5 with TRBJ2-2; 7 bases agree with TRBD1. The CDR3 contains 15 residues. Germline-derived CDR1 and CDR2 are MNHEY and SVGAGI. V lost 7 bases to trimming and J lost 0 bases; unmatched junction nucleotides: 5. DNA of the CDR3: TGTGCCAGCACCCCCGGGACAGCGAACACCGGGGAGCTGTTTTTT. It codes for CASTPGTANTGELFF.

This clone has a single count. The V call is TRBV5-4, the J call TRBJ2-7; 8 positions agree with TRBD1. The CDR3 length is 14 residues. The junction had 8 bases not matched to a gene; V was cut back by 4 bases and J by 5 bases. CDR1 is SGHNT and CDR2 is YYREEE in the germline V gene (reference sequence). CDR3 sequence: CASSNRTGFHEQYF. The CDR3 region has the DNA TGTGCCAGCAGCAACCGGACAGGGTTCCACGAGCAGTACTTC. The full variable domain, rest sourced from reference TRBV5-4 and TRBJ2-7, is ETGVTQSPTHLIKTRGQQVTLRCSSQSGHNTVSWYQQALGQGPQFIFQYYREEENGRGNFPPRFSGLQFPNYSSELNVNALELDDSALYLCASSNRTGFHEQYFGPGTRLTVT.